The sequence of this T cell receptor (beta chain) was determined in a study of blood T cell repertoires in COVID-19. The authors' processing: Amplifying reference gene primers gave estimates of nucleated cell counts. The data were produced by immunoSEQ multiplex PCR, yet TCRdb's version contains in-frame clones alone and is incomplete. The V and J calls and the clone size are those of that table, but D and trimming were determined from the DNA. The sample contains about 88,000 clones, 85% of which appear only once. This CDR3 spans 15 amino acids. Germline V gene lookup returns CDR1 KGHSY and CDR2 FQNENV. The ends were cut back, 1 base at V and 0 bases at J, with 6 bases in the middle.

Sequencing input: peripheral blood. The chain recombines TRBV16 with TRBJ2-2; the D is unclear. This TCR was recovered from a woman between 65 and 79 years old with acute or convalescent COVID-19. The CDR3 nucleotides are TGTGCCAGCAGCCAATGGTCAGCGAACACCGGGGAGCTGTTTTTT. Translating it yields CASSQWSANTGELFF.